These 27 T cell receptor beta chains share one sample of origin, sequenced in a study of T cells in Graves' hyperthyroidism and ophthalmopathy. Template material for amplifying TCR beta CDR3 regions consisted of RNA transcripts. An initial round of RT-PCR targeting the TCR CDR3 relied on the HTBI primer set. TCRdb used MiXCR to reprocess the multiplex PCR reads, holding one entry per CDR3 protein. Found here are about 420,000 distinct CDR3 sequences, 15% to 18% of them singletons; the top ten hold less than 15%. Sequencing was done on a sample of blood. These receptors came from a woman aged 18-30 years with Graves' hyperthyroidism.

This clonotype was seen a few times. The V call is TRBV27, the J call TRBJ2-1; TRBD2 might be the D (7 bases). Trimming removed 2 bases at V and 4 bases at J, with 12 bases between. The CDR3 spans 15 residues. Germline lookup yields CDR1 MNHEY and CDR2 SMNVEV (reference sequence). The CDR3 spells CASSLGRGAYNEQFF. The DNA of the CDR3 is TGTGCCAGCAGTTTAGGCCGGGGGGCTTACAATGAGCAGTTCTTC.

Ten or more counts support this clonotype. The chain combines TRBV28 with TRBJ2-3; D remains unclear. The CDR3 loop spans 13 amino acids. V lost 2 bases and J lost 2, with 5 bases in between. CDR1 is MDHEN and CDR2 is SYDVKM in the germline V gene. The DNA of the CDR3 is TGTGCCAGCAGTTTACAGAACACAGATACGCAGTATTTT. This gives the protein CASSLQNTDTQYF.

This clonotype was found a few times. The chain links TRBV4-2 to TRBJ2-7, with a tentative D call TRBD2 (5 bases). The length of the CDR3 is 13 residues. The germline V gene has CDR1 LGHNA and CDR2 YNFKEQ. Trimming stripped 6 bases from V and 6 bases from J, with 15 bases between. The CDR3 region is CASSRGGTTEQYF. The CDR3 bases are TGTGCCAGCAGTCGGGGTGGAACTACCGAGCAGTACTTC.

The V call is TRBV14, the J call TRBJ1-5; the match to TRBD1 covers 9 bases. Losses at the gene ends were 1 base for V and 5 bases for J; bases not matched to a gene: 3. This CDR3 has 15 amino acids. Germline CDR1 SGHDN, CDR2 FVKESK. CDR3 DNA: TGTGCCAGCAGCCAAGGGGGACAGGGATATCAGCCCCAGCATTTT. Translated, it gives CASSQGGQGYQPQHF.

This clonotype was counted at least ten times. The chain joins TRBV18 to TRBJ1-1; D gene ambiguous. The germline V and J ends were trimmed by 1 base and 5 bases, with 5 bases remaining between them. The germline V gene encodes CDR1 KGHSH and CDR2 LQKENI. The CDR3 contains 12 residues. The CDR3 region is CASSPQGTEAFF. The CDR3 DNA reads as TGTGCCAGCTCACCACAGGGAACTGAAGCTTTCTTT.

This clonotype was seen at least ten times. CDR3: CSARSGSNEQFF. The CDR3, as DNA: TGCAGTGCTAGATCGGGGTCCAATGAGCAGTTCTTC. The V call is TRBV20-1, the J call TRBJ2-1; D possibly corresponds to TRBD2 (5 bases). The CDR3 has 12 amino acids. Germline loops: CDR1 DFQATT, CDR2 SNEGSKA (reference sequence). With 2 bases removed from V and 6 bases from J, the gap between germline ends came to 8 bases.

CDR3 sequence: CAISNPGSDYGYTF. CDR3 in DNA: TGTGCCATTTCTAATCCGGGTTCCGACTATGGCTACACCTTC. The chain uses TRBV12-3 or TRBV12-4 and TRBJ1-2, with no clear D. With 10 bases removed from V and 3 bases from J, the gap between germline ends came to 18 bases. CDR3 size: 14 residues.

This clonotype was observed a handful of times. The chain has TRBV29-1 and TRBJ2-3; tentatively, D is TRBD2 (6 bases). The CDR3 runs to 13 residues. Germline V lookup: CDR1 SQVTM, CDR2 ANQGSEA. V was trimmed by 4 bases and J by 4 bases, leaving 12 bases between them. The CDR3 sequence is CSVVGGDADTQYF. The CDR3 nucleotides are TGCAGCGTTGTGGGGGGAGATGCAGATACGCAGTATTTT.

This clonotype was seen a handful of times. The chain links TRBV14 to TRBJ2-1, with 7 bases that match TRBD2. Germline CDR1 and CDR2: SGHDN and FVKESK. V was clipped by 1 base and J by 9 bases; unmatched bases: 21. There are 19 residues in the CDR3. The DNA for the CDR3 is TGTGCCAGCAGCCAAGTTAAAAGGACGGGGCGGGAGAGGGCCGGTGAGCAGTTCTTC. This codes for CASSQVKRTGRERAGEQFF.

This clonotype was seen many times. The rearrangement uses TRBV12-3 or TRBV12-4 and TRBJ2-4, with 7 bases matching TRBD1. The CDR3 extends over 13 amino acids. V lost 3 bases to trimming and J lost 5 bases; unmatched junction nucleotides: 1. In DNA form, the CDR3 reads TGTGCCAGCAGTTTTCAGGGGGAAAACATTCAGTACTTC. It yields the protein CASSFQGENIQYF.

This clonotype showed up just a few times. V is TRBV20-1 and J is TRBJ2-5, with 16 bases fitting TRBD2. Germline CDR1 DFQATT, CDR2 SNEGSKA (reference sequence). V dropped 0 bases and J dropped 4; count of bases not matched to a gene: 2. The CDR3 is 16 residues long. The CDR3 reads CSARDGTSGRGETQYF. CDR3 sequence (DNA): TGCAGTGCTAGAGATGGGACTAGCGGGAGGGGAGAGACCCAGTACTTC.

The table lists this clonotype with a few counts. This chain links TRBV20-1 with TRBJ1-2; D unresolved. V was cut by 3 bases and J by 2 bases, with 19 bases left in between. This CDR3 is 16 amino acids long. Germline V gene lookup returns CDR1 DFQATT and CDR2 SNEGSKA (reference sequence). CDR3 coding DNA: TGCAGTGCTAGGTCGGTCGCCGGGCGGGAGAACTATGGCTACACCTTC. It specifies CSARSVAGRENYGYTF.

The genes are TRBV4-1 and TRBJ2-5, with TRBD1 matching over 7 bases. CDR1 is MGHRA, CDR2 YSYEKL, per germline. The ends lost 4 bases at V and 0 bases at J; junction bases unmatched: 11. The CDR3 consists of 17 residues. The CDR3 here is CASSRIGDSFNQETQYF. Written as DNA, the CDR3 is TGCGCCAGCAGCCGGATAGGGGACAGTTTCAACCAAGAGACCCAGTACTTC.

This clonotype was observed a few times. The chain has TRBV29-1 and TRBJ1-4, with D possibly matching TRBD1 (5 bases). V was trimmed by 4 bases and J by 5 bases, leaving 11 bases between them. The CDR3 has 13 amino acids. CDR1 is SQVTM, CDR2 ANQGSEA, per germline. The CDR3 loop is CSVARVSNEKLFF. The CDR3 DNA reads TGCAGCGTTGCCAGGGTATCGAATGAAAAACTGTTTTTT.

This clonotype appeared many times. This chain joins TRBV11-2 and TRBJ1-1, with D tentatively TRBD1 (5 bases). Germline CDR1 is SGHAT and CDR2 is FQNNGV. Trimming removed 0 bases at V and 6 bases at J, with 14 bases between. This CDR3 contains 15 residues. The CDR3 DNA sequence: TGTGCCAGCAGCTTAGATTCGGGGCGAACCGCTGAAGCTTTCTTT. Protein sequence: CASSLDSGRTAEAFF.

The table lists this clonotype with a few counts. The DNA for the CDR3 is TGTGCCAGCAGTTGGGGGGACAGGGGCAACTATGGCTACACCTTC. It translates to CASSWGDRGNYGYTF. The gene calls are TRBV6-1 and TRBJ1-2; TRBD1 matches at 10 bases. CDR3 length: 15 residues. Germline V gives CDR1 MNHNS, CDR2 SASEGT. V lost 5 bases, J lost 2 bases, and 5 bases stayed unmatched.

This clonotype was counted at least ten times. This chain links TRBV2 with TRBJ1-5; D gene ambiguous. The CDR3 is 13 residues long. V was clipped by 6 bases and J by 0 bases, with 6 bases between them. CDR1 and CDR2 (germline): SNHLY, FYNNEI. DNA of the CDR3: TGTGCCAGCAGAGGTTATAGCAATCAGCCCCAGCATTTT. Translated: CASRGYSNQPQHF.

This clonotype has more than one count but fewer than ten. V and J are TRBV2 and TRBJ1-5; D unresolved. This CDR3 has 13 amino acids. The V end lost 6 bases, the J end lost 4 bases, and 10 bases lay between the germline ends. The germline V gene has CDR1 SNHLY and CDR2 FYNNEI. The CDR3 region is CASSLGWNQPQHF. The CDR3 bases are TGTGCCAGCAGCCTGGGGTGGAATCAGCCCCAGCATTTT.

This clonotype showed up many times. The J gene is TRBJ1-4, the V gene TRBV18; D is uncertain. Germline V gene lookup returns CDR1 KGHSH and CDR2 LQKENI. V lost 4 bases to trimming and J lost 1 base, with 13 bases between them. This CDR3 has 16 amino acids. The CDR3 sequence is CASSLTGARTNEKLFF. DNA of the CDR3: TGTGCCAGCTCACTGACGGGAGCCAGAACTAATGAAAAACTGTTTTTT.

This clonotype was counted many times. V is TRBV5-5 and J is TRBJ2-5; 15 bases agree with TRBD2. After removal of 4 bases from V and 0 bases from J, the junction contained 10 bases not matched to a gene. The CDR3 runs to 19 residues. Germline V lookup: CDR1 SGHKS, CDR2 YYEKEE (reference sequence). The CDR3 loop is CASSAPGTSGGPYQETQYF. CDR3 coding DNA: TGTGCCAGCAGCGCGCCGGGGACTAGCGGGGGGCCGTACCAAGAGACCCAGTACTTC. Drawing the rest from reference TRBV5-5 and TRBJ2-5, the complete variable domain is DAGVTQSPTHLIKTRGQQVTLRCSPISGHKSVSWYQQVLGQGPQFIFQYYEKEERGRGNFPDRFSARQFPNYSSELNVNALLLGDSALYLCASSAPGTSGGPYQETQYFGPGTRLLVL.

This clonotype has ten or more counts. CDR3 protein: CSARVGLVRGGGSRETQYF. CDR3 nucleotide sequence: TGCAGTGCTAGAGTCGGCTTGGTCAGGGGCGGTGGGTCAAGAGAGACCCAGTACTTC. This chain links TRBV20-1 with TRBJ2-5, with a tentative D call TRBD1 (6 bases). Germline values: CDR1 DFQATT, CDR2 SNEGSKA (reference sequence). With 1 base removed from V and 4 bases from J, the gap between germline ends came to 28 bases. The CDR3 sequence is 19 residues long.

The chain employs TRBV5-1 and TRBJ2-1; 13 nucleotides agree with TRBD2. The J segment lost 8 bases and the V segment lost 4 bases, leaving 3 bases of the junction unmatched. CDR1 is SGHRS, CDR2 YFSETQ, per germline. The CDR3 loop spans 14 amino acids. This CDR3 is CASSRTSGRDEQFF. CDR3 bases: TGCGCCAGCAGCCGGACTAGCGGGAGAGATGAGCAGTTCTTC. Full variable domain (outside the CDR3, taken from reference TRBV5-1 and TRBJ2-1): KAGVTQTPRYLIKTRGQQVTLSCSPISGHRSVSWYQQTPGQGLQFLFEYFSETQRNKGNFPGRFSGRQFSNSRSEMNVSTLELGDSALYLCASSRTSGRDEQFFGPGTRLTVL.

V is TRBV6-1 and J is TRBJ2-3, with a possible D match to TRBD2 (5 bases). CDR1 is MNHNS and CDR2 is SASEGT in the germline V gene. V lost 6 bases, J lost 0 bases, and 13 bases lay in between. There are 15 residues in the CDR3. CDR3 in amino acids: CASSHLAASTDTQYF. The CDR3 nucleotides read TGTGCCAGCAGCCACCTAGCAGCTAGCACAGATACGCAGTATTTT.

This clonotype was found a few times. The rearrangement links TRBV24-1 to TRBJ1-5; 10 nucleotides agree with TRBD1. CDR1 KGHDR and CDR2 SFDVKD come from the germline V gene. The CDR3 is 16 residues long. V gave up 8 bases and J gave up 2 bases; unmatched junction bases: 8. CDR3 residues: CATIRDRGRRNQPQHF. CDR3 nucleotides: TGTGCCACCATACGGGACAGGGGAAGGCGCAATCAGCCCCAGCATTTT.

To note about this clonotype: This clone may be a read error of a much larger clone one base away. This chain joins TRBV20-1 and TRBJ2-1, with TRBD2 identical over 11 bases. Germline CDR1 DFQATT, CDR2 SNEGSKA (reference sequence). The CDR3 sequence is 14 residues long. With 5 bases clipped from V and 7 bases from J, the junction kept 7 bases outside the gene matches. CDR3 sequence: CSARPTSGINEQFF. The CDR3 DNA reads TGCAGTGCTCGGCCGACTAGCGGGATAAATGAGCAGTTCTTC.

This clonotype is a singleton in its sample. This sequence joins TRBV9 and TRBJ2-6, with a possible D match to TRBD2 (5 bases). With 7 bases removed from V and 3 bases from J, the gap between germline ends came to 14 bases. Germline-derived CDR1 and CDR2 are SGDLS and YYNGEE. The CDR3 extends over 15 amino acids. Written as DNA, the CDR3 is TGTGCCAGCTCACCACGAGGGCTTGGGGCCAACGTCCTGACTTTC. Amino acids: CASSPRGLGANVLTF.

This clonotype appeared many times. The V call is TRBV11-1, the J call TRBJ2-5; 7 bases align to TRBD1. Losses at the gene ends were 0 bases for V and 4 bases for J; bases not matched to a gene: 5. The CDR3 is 15 amino acids. Germline values: CDR1 SGHAT, CDR2 FQDESV (reference sequence). The CDR3: CASSLAYRGGETQYF. Here the CDR3 DNA reads TGTGCCAGCAGCTTAGCCTACAGGGGTGGAGAGACCCAGTACTTC.